Listed below are T cell receptor beta chains from one sample, sequenced in a study of cytomegalovirus exposure and HLA in healthy donors. Repertoires were generated with immunoSEQ multiplex PCR, while TCRdb's copy carries only in-frame clones and drops some. The sample carries 150,000 to 200,000 clones, over 80% recorded once. The sample consisted of PBMCs. The receptors were gathered from a young man in good health and CMV-seropositive. Both conserved end residues are part of each CDR3. Fields, in order: J gene, CDR3 length, D gene, V gene, clone size, CDR3 protein, CDR3 DNA. The D gene is left open where the match is weak. Clone size is given for some rows only: seen once, a few or many times, or a class if the clone is expanded.

j_call: TRBJ2-7
cdr3_length: 16
d_call: NA
v_call: TRBV5-4
clone_size: NA
cdr3_aa: CASSLVGGGNAYEQYF
cdr3_nt: TGTGCCAGCAGCTTGGTGGGCGGGGGCAACGCCTACGAGCAGTACTTC

j_call: TRBJ1-1
cdr3_length: 13
d_call: NA
v_call: TRBV7-8
clone_size: NA
cdr3_aa: CASSPSSDTEAFF
cdr3_nt: TGTGCCAGCAGCCCCTCCTCAGACACTGAAGCTTTCTTT

j_call: TRBJ2-5
cdr3_length: 15
d_call: NA
v_call: TRBV14
clone_size: NA
cdr3_aa: CASSQGRGPQETQYF
cdr3_nt: TGTGCCAGCAGCCAAGGGCGGGGACCACAAGAGACCCAGTACTTC

j_call: TRBJ1-2
cdr3_length: 18
d_call: TRBD1
v_call: TRBV4-3
clone_size: NA
cdr3_aa: CASSQDYRTGGAGYGYTF
cdr3_nt: TGCGCCAGCAGCCAAGACTATAGGACAGGGGGCGCCGGCTATGGCTACACCTTC

j_call: TRBJ2-7
cdr3_length: 15
d_call: TRBD1
v_call: TRBV4-3
clone_size: once
cdr3_aa: CASSQDRQGVYEQYF
cdr3_nt: TGCGCCAGCAGCCAAGATAGGCAGGGGGTCTACGAGCAGTACTTC

j_call: TRBJ1-3
cdr3_length: 13
d_call: NA
v_call: TRBV29-1
clone_size: NA
cdr3_aa: CSALAGSGNTIYF
cdr3_nt: TGCAGCGCCCTGGCTGGCTCTGGAAACACCATATATTTT

j_call: TRBJ2-7
cdr3_length: 13
d_call: TRBD1
v_call: TRBV19
clone_size: NA
cdr3_aa: CASRGTGFYEQYF
cdr3_nt: TGTGCCAGTAGGGGGACAGGGTTCTACGAGCAGTACTTC

j_call: TRBJ2-3
cdr3_length: 12
d_call: NA
v_call: TRBV9
clone_size: NA
cdr3_aa: CASSPSTDTQYF
cdr3_nt: TGTGCCAGCAGCCCTAGCACAGATACGCAGTATTTT

j_call: TRBJ2-7
cdr3_length: 14
d_call: NA
v_call: TRBV21-1
clone_size: NA
cdr3_aa: CASSKKGRAYEQYF
cdr3_nt: TGTGCCAGCAGCAAAAAGGGGAGGGCCTACGAGCAGTACTTC

j_call: TRBJ2-3
cdr3_length: 14
d_call: TRBD1
v_call: TRBV7-7
clone_size: NA
cdr3_aa: CASSLTGAADTQYF
cdr3_nt: TGTGCTAGCAGCCTAACAGGGGCCGCAGATACGCAGTATTTT

j_call: TRBJ1-1
cdr3_length: 14
d_call: NA
v_call: TRBV19
clone_size: NA
cdr3_aa: CASSKIRGETEAFF
cdr3_nt: TGTGCCAGTAGTAAAATCAGGGGAGAGACTGAAGCTTTCTTT

j_call: TRBJ2-6
cdr3_length: 15
d_call: NA
v_call: TRBV6-5
clone_size: once
cdr3_aa: CASSPQEAGANVLTF
cdr3_nt: TGTGCCAGCAGCCCTCAGGAGGCTGGGGCCAACGTCCTGACTTTC

j_call: TRBJ1-5
cdr3_length: 13
d_call: TRBD1
v_call: TRBV25-1
clone_size: few
cdr3_aa: CASSHRGSQPQHF
cdr3_nt: TGTGCCAGCAGTCACAGGGGGAGTCAGCCCCAGCATTTT

j_call: TRBJ2-3
cdr3_length: 13
d_call: NA
v_call: TRBV7-9
clone_size: NA
cdr3_aa: CASSPRPGDTQYF
cdr3_nt: TGTGCCAGCAGCCCCCGCCCGGGAGATACGCAGTATTTT

j_call: TRBJ2-7
cdr3_length: 12
d_call: NA
v_call: TRBV7-9
clone_size: NA
cdr3_aa: CASSFSVSEQYF
cdr3_nt: TGTGCCAGCAGCTTCTCGGTCTCCGAGCAGTACTTC

j_call: TRBJ1-1
cdr3_length: 15
d_call: NA
v_call: TRBV4-3
clone_size: NA
cdr3_aa: CASSRSSFVGTEAFF
cdr3_nt: TGCGCCAGCAGCCGGAGTAGTTTCGTCGGCACTGAAGCTTTCTTT